The rows below give T cell receptor beta chains drawn from one sample of a study of blood T cell repertoires in COVID-19. Method: immunoSEQ multiplex PCR; TCRdb's copy keeps in-frame clones and lacks some. The table records about 300,000 clones, almost 90% of them present only once. The sample consisted of PBMCs or T cells enriched from blood (not recorded which). The receptors were sampled from a woman aged 18-29 years with acute COVID-19. CDR3s include the opening cysteine and the closing phenylalanine or tryptophan. The order of the fields is CDR3 protein, CDR3 DNA, V gene, D gene, clone size, J gene. D genes are given only for firm matches. Clone size, where shown, is once, few, many, or a class for clones that have expanded.

CDR3 protein: CASSVNRGYTF
CDR3 DNA: TGTGCCAGCAGCGTGAACAGGGGCTACACCTTC
V gene: TRBV28
D gene: NA
clone size: NA
J gene: TRBJ1-2

CDR3 protein: CATARGSGRGNEQFF
CDR3 DNA: TGTGCCACCGCTCGCGGGAGTGGCCGTGGGAATGAGCAGTTCTTC
V gene: TRBV24-1
D gene: TRBD2
clone size: few
J gene: TRBJ2-1

CDR3 protein: CASSDLGQLQETQYF
CDR3 DNA: TGTGCCAGCAGTGACTTGGGACAGCTCCAAGAGACCCAGTACTTC
V gene: TRBV25-1
D gene: TRBD1
clone size: NA
J gene: TRBJ2-5

CDR3 protein: CASSLGQTGEQYF
CDR3 DNA: TGCGCCAGCAGCTTGGGTCAGACGGGCGAGCAGTACTTC
V gene: TRBV5-1
D gene: NA
clone size: NA
J gene: TRBJ2-7

CDR3 protein: CASSQLQDRGLRSNQPQHF
CDR3 DNA: TGTGCCAGCAGCCAATTACAGGACAGGGGGCTGAGGAGCAATCAGCCCCAGCATTTT
V gene: TRBV16
D gene: TRBD1
clone size: NA
J gene: TRBJ1-5

CDR3 protein: CASSQDMPSRGQPQHF
CDR3 DNA: TGTGCCAGCAGCCAAGATATGCCAAGCAGAGGTCAGCCCCAGCATTTT
V gene: TRBV4-2
D gene: NA
clone size: NA
J gene: TRBJ1-5

CDR3 protein: CASSDPRGYTEAFF
CDR3 DNA: TGTGCCAGCTCGGACCCCCGGGGGTACACTGAAGCTTTCTTT
V gene: TRBV2
D gene: NA
clone size: NA
J gene: TRBJ1-1

CDR3 protein: CASSPLERLETQYF
CDR3 DNA: TGCGCCAGCAGCCCCCTCGAGCGGCTAGAGACCCAGTACTTC
V gene: TRBV4-1
D gene: NA
clone size: NA
J gene: TRBJ2-5

CDR3 protein: CASSPSQGWTEAFF
CDR3 DNA: TGTGCCAGCAGCCCATCACAGGGGTGGACTGAAGCTTTCTTT
V gene: TRBV28
D gene: TRBD1
clone size: NA
J gene: TRBJ1-1

CDR3 protein: CAISDSTGGAGVGYTF
CDR3 DNA: TGTGCCATCAGTGATTCGACAGGGGGCGCCGGAGTTGGCTACACCTTC
V gene: TRBV10-3
D gene: TRBD1
clone size: NA
J gene: TRBJ1-2

CDR3 protein: CASSPKTGAQPQHF
CDR3 DNA: TGTGCCAGCAGCCCCAAGACAGGGGCTCAGCCCCAGCATTTT
V gene: TRBV7-2
D gene: TRBD1
clone size: NA
J gene: TRBJ1-5

CDR3 protein: CASSLSSGVRTGELFF
CDR3 DNA: TGTGCCAGCTCACTTTCTTCAGGGGTGAGAACCGGGGAGCTGTTTTTT
V gene: TRBV18
D gene: NA
clone size: NA
J gene: TRBJ2-2

CDR3 protein: CASSQAPGEKLGNTIYF
CDR3 DNA: TGTGCCAGCAGCCAAGCCCCAGGGGAGAAGCTTGGAAACACCATATATTTT
V gene: TRBV3-1/TRBV3-2
D gene: NA
clone size: once
J gene: TRBJ1-3

CDR3 protein: CASSDSAGSTDTQYF
CDR3 DNA: TGTGCCAGCAGTGACTCAGCGGGTAGCACAGATACGCAGTATTTT
V gene: TRBV6-4
D gene: NA
clone size: NA
J gene: TRBJ2-3

CDR3 protein: CAIQTDSNQPQHF
CDR3 DNA: TGTGCCATCCAGACAGATAGCAATCAGCCCCAGCATTTT
V gene: TRBV10-3
D gene: NA
clone size: NA
J gene: TRBJ1-5

CDR3 protein: CASSSTVSPLHF
CDR3 DNA: TGTGCCAGCAGCTCGACAGTGTCACCCCTCCACTTT
V gene: TRBV7-3
D gene: NA
clone size: NA
J gene: TRBJ1-6

CDR3 protein: CASSYWDRADTEAFF
CDR3 DNA: TGTGCCAGCAGTTACTGGGACAGGGCAGACACTGAAGCTTTCTTT
V gene: TRBV6-5
D gene: TRBD1
clone size: NA
J gene: TRBJ1-1

CDR3 protein: CATSYAGQGLAEQYF
CDR3 DNA: TGTGCCACCTCTTATGCGGGACAGGGGCTCGCCGAGCAGTACTTC
V gene: TRBV28
D gene: TRBD1
clone size: NA
J gene: TRBJ2-7

CDR3 protein: CASSSKLRGLRGYTF
CDR3 DNA: TGTGCCAGCAGTTCCAAACTCAGGGGGCTTAGAGGCTACACCTTC
V gene: TRBV28
D gene: TRBD1
clone size: NA
J gene: TRBJ1-2

CDR3 protein: CASSPTPGQISTDTQYF
CDR3 DNA: TGTGCCAGCTCGCCAACTCCGGGACAGATATCCACAGATACGCAGTATTTT
V gene: TRBV18
D gene: TRBD1
clone size: NA
J gene: TRBJ2-3

CDR3 protein: CASSYYEQYF
CDR3 DNA: TGTGCCAGCAGTTACTACGAGCAGTACTTC
V gene: TRBV2
D gene: NA
clone size: NA
J gene: TRBJ2-7

CDR3 protein: CSVSSAPYGEKLFF
CDR3 DNA: TGCAGCGTTTCGTCCGCACCCTACGGTGAAAAACTGTTTTTT
V gene: TRBV29-1
D gene: NA
clone size: NA
J gene: TRBJ1-4

CDR3 protein: CASSQSLRSRNTGELFF
CDR3 DNA: TGTGCCAGCAGCCAATCTCTGCGGTCAAGAAACACCGGGGAGCTGTTTTTT
V gene: TRBV16
D gene: NA
clone size: NA
J gene: TRBJ2-2

CDR3 protein: CASTTYYEQYF
CDR3 DNA: TGTGCCAGCACCACCTACTACGAGCAGTACTTC
V gene: TRBV28
D gene: NA
clone size: NA
J gene: TRBJ2-7

CDR3 protein: CASSFRDRSGYTF
CDR3 DNA: TGTGCCAGCAGTTTTAGGGACAGAAGTGGCTACACCTTC
V gene: TRBV27
D gene: TRBD1
clone size: NA
J gene: TRBJ1-2

CDR3 protein: CASSPRRGARYTF
CDR3 DNA: TGTGCCAGCAGTCCGCGGAGGGGAGCTCGCTACACCTTC
V gene: TRBV28
D gene: NA
clone size: NA
J gene: TRBJ1-2